These 18 T cell receptor beta chains were all obtained from the same sample, sequenced in a study of shared T cell receptors in the human thymus. The table came from immunoSEQ multiplex PCR; TCRdb's copy has only in-frame clones and leaves some out. The sample lists approximately 400,000 clones, 85% to 95% occurring once. The sample was thymocytes. The receptors come from a human donor.

The V and J genes are TRBV28 and TRBJ2-7, with 9 bases lining up with TRBD2. Germline trimming cut 6 bases from V and 0 bases from J; bases unmatched to any gene: 6. Germline V lookup: CDR1 MDHEN, CDR2 SYDVKM. The length of the CDR3 is 15 residues. The CDR3 protein is CASRKGLASSYEQYF. The CDR3 nucleotides read TGTGCCAGCAGGAAAGGACTAGCGAGCTCCTACGAGCAGTACTTC.

The chain links TRBV27 to TRBJ2-3, with 15 bases matching TRBD2. The ends lost 7 bases at V and 0 bases at J; junction bases unmatched: 8. This CDR3 is 18 amino acids long. From germline, CDR1 is MNHEY and CDR2 SMNVEV (reference sequence). The CDR3 region is CASTRGTSGRPSTDTQYF. CDR3 DNA: TGTGCCAGCACCCGGGGGACTAGCGGGAGGCCTAGCACAGATACGCAGTATTTT.

This chain uses TRBV2 with TRBJ2-5; 9 bases agree with TRBD1. Unmatched junction bases numbered 7, after V lost 8 bases and J lost 6 bases. The CDR3 extends over 13 amino acids. Germline CDR1 reads SNHLY; CDR2 reads FYNNEI. Here the CDR3 reads CASASGTGQTQYF. The CDR3 DNA is TGTGCCAGCGCTTCGGGGACAGGGCAGACCCAGTACTTC.

V and J are TRBV27 and TRBJ1-1, with 7 bases that match TRBD1. The CDR3 runs 15 residues. The V and J ends lost 4 bases and 4 bases, in that order; junction bases with no gene match: 9. Germline V gene lookup returns CDR1 MNHEY and CDR2 SMNVEV (reference sequence). The CDR3 spells CASSSHRGWGTEAFF. Here the CDR3 DNA reads TGTGCCAGCAGTTCACACAGGGGTTGGGGCACTGAAGCTTTCTTT.

This sequence joins TRBV19 and TRBJ1-4; D is unclear. Deletions cut 3 bases from V and 5 bases from J, with 16 bases between. Germline CDR1 and CDR2: LNHDA and SQIVND (reference sequence). This CDR3 spans 16 amino acids. DNA of the CDR3: TGTGCCAGTAGTATGAGCGCAGCCTGGGAGAATGAAAAACTGTTTTTT. It yields the protein CASSMSAAWENEKLFF.

The genes are TRBV28 and TRBJ2-3; TRBD1 matches at 9 bases. V dropped 6 bases and J dropped 2; count of bases not matched to a gene: 9. This CDR3 is 16 amino acids long. The germline gives CDR1 MDHEN, CDR2 SYDVKM. The CDR3 DNA reads TGTGCCAGCAGATACTCCGGGACAGGGACCACAGATACGCAGTATTTT. Translating gives CASRYSGTGTTDTQYF.

This clone showed up just once. The rearrangement joins TRBV27 to TRBJ2-7; possible D gene TRBD2, 6 bases. V was trimmed by 2 bases and J by 3 bases, leaving 20 bases between them. Germline V gives CDR1 MNHEY, CDR2 SMNVEV (reference sequence). The CDR3 is 17 residues long. CDR3 coding DNA: TGTGCCAGCAGTTTACAGGCCGTCAGGAGGGGAGGCTACGAGCAGTACTTC. Its translation is CASSLQAVRRGGYEQYF.

The J gene is TRBJ2-7, the V gene TRBV28; possibly TRBD1 or TRBD2 for D (6 bases each). Germline CDR1 is MDHEN and CDR2 is SYDVKM. The CDR3 is 14 amino acids. In DNA, the CDR3 is TGTGGAATAGGGCGTGGGGGGCCCTACTACGAGCAGTACTTC. This codes for CGIGRGGPYYEQYF.

V is TRBV28 and J is TRBJ2-7, with D possibly matching TRBD2 (5 bases). V lost 3 bases, J lost 0 bases, and 12 bases lay in between. This CDR3 spans 15 amino acids. CDR1 and CDR2 from the germline V gene are MDHEN and SYDVKM. The CDR3, as DNA: TGTGCCAGCAGTTTGGGCGGAGGCCCCTCCTACGAGCAGTACTTC. Translation gives CASSLGGGPSYEQYF.

J is TRBJ2-3 and V is TRBV27; TRBD2 agrees at 7 bases. J was trimmed by 0 bases and V by 7 bases; bases with no gene match: 7. The CDR3 is 15 amino acids. Germline V gene data show CDR1 as MNHEY and CDR2 as SMNVEV (reference sequence). CDR3 DNA sequence: TGTGCCAGCAAGTGGGCGGGAGAGAGCACAGATACGCAGTATTTT. Amino acids: CASKWAGESTDTQYF.

The gene calls are TRBV9 and TRBJ2-5; 9 bases are a match to TRBD2. Losses at the gene ends were 0 bases for V and 1 base for J; bases not matched to a gene: 10. CDR1 is SGDLS and CDR2 is YYNGEE in the germline V gene. This CDR3 spans 18 amino acids. The CDR3 bases are TGTGCCAGCAGCGTAGAATTGGGAGCGGGAGGCCGCCAAGAGACCCAGTACTTC. This sequence encodes CASSVELGAGGRQETQYF. The variable domain in full, completed from reference TRBV9 and TRBJ2-5, reads DSGVTQTPKHLITATGQRVTLRCSPRSGDLSVYWYQQSLDQGLQFLIQYYNGEERAKGNILERFSAQQFPDLHSELNLSSLELGDSALYFCASSVELGAGGRQETQYFGPGTRLLVL.

The rearrangement joins TRBV10-1 to TRBJ2-2; 16 bases are a match to TRBD2. This CDR3 is 17 amino acids long. The germline CDR1 and CDR2 sequences are WNHNN and SYGVQD (reference sequence). Trimming cost V 6 bases and J 3 bases; bases outside gene matches: 4. The CDR3 region has the DNA TGCGCCAGCAGCGGGACTAGCGGGAGGGCAGACACCGGGGAGCTGTTTTTT. Translating it yields CASSGTSGRADTGELFF.

V usage is TRBV4-1 and J usage is TRBJ2-7; 7 bases agree with TRBD2. With 0 bases clipped from V and 0 bases from J, the junction kept 11 bases outside the gene matches. CDR3 length: 18 amino acids. Germline V gene data show CDR1 as MGHRA and CDR2 as YSYEKL. CDR3 sequence reads: CASSQDKGRGGSSYEQYF. The DNA of the CDR3 is TGCGCCAGCAGCCAAGATAAGGGGAGGGGAGGGAGCTCCTACGAGCAGTACTTC.

The genes are TRBV6-6 and TRBJ2-7; TRBD1 matches 10 bases. Trimming removed 7 bases from V and 4 bases from J; junction bases left unmatched: 4. The CDR3 length is 13 residues. Germline CDR1 is MNHNY and CDR2 is SVGAGI (reference sequence). The CDR3 bases are TGTGCCAGCAACTGGGACAGGGGTTACGAGCAGTACTTC. Its protein is CASNWDRGYEQYF.

The chain combines TRBV29-1 with TRBJ1-5, with TRBD1 as a possible D gene (5 bases). The CDR3 contains 12 residues. CDR1 SQVTM and CDR2 ANQGSEA come from the germline V gene. The germline V and J ends were trimmed by 4 bases and 5 bases, with 9 bases remaining between them. Here the CDR3 reads CSVGQGDQPQHF. The DNA of the CDR3 is TGCAGCGTTGGTCAGGGAGATCAGCCCCAGCATTTT.

The V and J genes are TRBV6-4 and TRBJ2-5; TRBD1 might be the D (5 bases). Germline CDR1 is MRHNA and CDR2 is SNTAGT. Trimming removed 4 bases at V and 2 bases at J, with 11 bases between. The CDR3 totals 14 residues. The CDR3 is CASSVDSAQETQYF. The CDR3 DNA reads as TGTGCCAGCAGTGTCGACAGCGCGCAAGAGACCCAGTACTTC.

The chain combines TRBV7-2 with TRBJ1-1; D is perhaps TRBD1 (5 bases). V was shortened by 8 bases and J by 3 bases, with 16 bases between the two germline ends. Germline V gene sequence: CDR1 SGHTA, CDR2 FQGNSA. CDR3 length: 14 amino acids. The CDR3 region is CASVPGLLYTEAFF. CDR3 DNA: TGTGCCAGCGTTCCAGGGTTATTGTACACTGAAGCTTTCTTT.

V is TRBV28 and J is TRBJ2-7; 9 nucleotides align to TRBD1. V shed 5 bases and J 1 base; nucleotides not matched to a gene: 9. The CDR3 is 16 residues long. CDR1 MDHEN and CDR2 SYDVKM come from the germline V gene. This chain's CDR3 is CASSHHGTGRSYEQYF. The CDR3 nucleotides read TGTGCCAGCAGTCATCATGGGACAGGGCGGTCCTACGAGCAGTACTTC.